Below are 14 T cell receptor beta chains sequenced from a single sample in a study of post-analysis software for immune sequencing data. Unique molecular identifiers featured in each of the TCR beta cDNA libraries. TCRdb re-derived calls from the PCR reads in MiXCR, one entry per CDR3 protein. This table has roughly 700,000 distinct CDR3 sequences, roughly 27% appearing once. Whole-study results and caveats: In patients, TRBV5-6, TRBV5-1 and TRBV20-1 belonged to five TRBV segments found more frequently than in controls.

What these receptors recognize is not known. The source material was blood. All receptors derive from a girl between 5 and 17 years old with multiple sclerosis.

The chain recombines TRBV7-9 with TRBJ2-7; D assignment may be TRBD1 or TRBD2 (5 bases each). Trimming shortened V by 8 bases and J by 2 bases, and 10 bases separated the two germline ends. CDR1 is SEHNR, CDR2 FQNEAQ, per germline (reference sequence). This CDR3 has 12 amino acids. The DNA for the CDR3 is TGTGCCAGCGCCCGGGGCCCCTACGAGCAGTACTTC. The encoded protein is CASARGPYEQYF.

This clonotype has only a few counts. A read error may account for a junction end that differs from germline. The V and J genes are TRBV6-5 and TRBJ2-1; D not resolved. Germline V gene sequence: CDR1 MNHEY, CDR2 SVGAGI. This CDR3 has 13 amino acids. CDR3: CTSSYSPQEAQFF. The CDR3 DNA reads TGTACCAGCAGTTACTCGCCGCAAGAGGCCCAGTTCTTC.

In this sample, this clonotype turned up a few times. The chain links TRBV20-1 to TRBJ1-1; D gene uncertain. Germline CDR1 reads DFQATT; CDR2 reads SNEGSKA (reference sequence). The V gene lost 1 base and the J gene lost 7 bases, with 13 bases spanning the gap. The CDR3 is made up of 13 amino acids. The CDR3 loop is CSARVRAEGEAFF. DNA of the CDR3: TGCAGTGCTAGAGTTCGGGCAGAAGGTGAAGCTTTCTTT.

The chain recombines TRBV5-1 with TRBJ1-5, with a possible D match to TRBD1 (5 bases). Per germline, CDR1 SGHRS and CDR2 YFSETQ. The CDR3 is 17 residues long. V was pared by 7 bases and J by 1 base, with 21 bases between. DNA for the CDR3: TGCGCCAGCCATCCAAATGGACAACTTGGAAGCAATCAGCCCCAGCATTTT. Protein: CASHPNGQLGSNQPQHF.

This clonotype occurred once. The V gene is TRBV3-1, the J gene TRBJ2-1; D unclear. The length of the CDR3 is 12 residues. In germline, CDR1 is LGHDT, CDR2 YNNKEL (reference sequence). Trimming shortened V by 3 bases and J by 10 bases, and 10 bases separated the two germline ends. In DNA, the CDR3 is TGTGCCAGCAGCCAGATACCTAACGAGCAGTTCTTC. This translates into CASSQIPNEQFF.

This chain connects TRBV13 to TRBJ2-1; 10 nucleotides line up with TRBD2. The CDR3 covers 15 residues. Germline V CDR1 and CDR2: PRHDT, FYEKMQ (reference sequence). V lost 5 bases, J lost 12 bases, and 13 bases stayed unmatched. The chain's CDR3 is CASSQGLAPTFVQFF. CDR3 nucleotides: TGTGCCAGCAGCCAGGGACTAGCGCCTACTTTTGTGCAGTTCTTC.

This clonotype was counted between two and nine times. The chain couples TRBV28 to TRBJ2-7; D is undetermined. This CDR3 is built from 12 residues. Germline CDR1 reads MDHEN; CDR2 reads SYDVKM. Trimming shortened V by 8 bases and J by 7 bases, and 15 bases separated the two germline ends. CDR3 amino acids: CASVAVTWEQYF. As DNA, the CDR3 is TGTGCCAGCGTCGCAGTTACCTGGGAGCAGTACTTC.

This clonotype showed up many times. The chain employs TRBV29-1 and TRBJ2-1, with TRBD2 matching 8 bases. The V gene's germline CDR1 is SQVTM and CDR2 ANQGSEA. There are 12 residues in the CDR3. The V and J ends lost 6 bases and 3 bases, in that order; junction bases with no gene match: 1. The CDR3 nucleotides read TGCAGCGTGAGCGGGAGCTACAATGAGCAGTTCTTC. Its translation is CSVSGSYNEQFF.

This chain uses TRBV6-6 with TRBJ1-2; 8 bases align to TRBD1. The J segment lost 8 bases and the V segment lost 4 bases, leaving 6 bases of the junction unmatched. Germline V gene data show CDR1 as MNHNY and CDR2 as SVGAGI (reference sequence). The CDR3 runs 13 residues. CDR3 sequence (DNA): TGTGCCAGCAGTTCGACAGGGGTGCACGGCTACACCTTC. It translates to CASSSTGVHGYTF.

This sequence joins TRBV20-1 and TRBJ1-2; 11 positions agree with TRBD1. CDR3 length: 14 residues. CDR1 is DFQATT and CDR2 is SNEGSKA in the germline V gene (reference sequence). V lost 1 base and J lost 3; bases outside the gene matches: 1. In nucleotides, the CDR3 is TGCAGTGCTAGAGGGGACAGGGGGTACTATGGCTACACCTTC. Its translation is CSARGDRGYYGYTF.

This clonotype came up a few times. The chain carries TRBV6-5 and TRBJ1-1; D call uncertain. Germline CDR1 is MNHEY and CDR2 is SVGAGI. Trimming took 6 bases from V and 3 from J, leaving 17 bases between them. The CDR3 has 15 residues. The chain's CDR3 is CASRSSRARDTEAFF. Here the CDR3 DNA reads TGTGCCAGCAGATCGTCTAGGGCGAGGGACACTGAAGCTTTCTTT.

The V call is TRBV21-1, the J call TRBJ1-5; TRBD1 is the table's D call and was not checked against the DNA. TRBV21-1 is designated a pseudogene. The CDR3 totals 18 residues. The CDR3 sequence: CASSTTGTGTAGNQPQHF. The CDR3 DNA reads TGTGCCAGCAGCACTACCGGCACCGGGACAGCCGGCAATCAGCCCCAGCATTTT.

The chain links TRBV4-3 to TRBJ1-1, with D perhaps matching TRBD1 (6 bases). Between the trimmed V and J ends, which lost 2 bases and 6 bases, there was a span of 19 bases. Per the germline V gene, CDR1 is LGHNA and CDR2 is YSLEER. The length of the CDR3 is 16 residues. The CDR3 coding sequence is TGCGCCAGCAGCCAATCCTCCGGGACACATAACGCTGAAGCTTTCTTT. This codes for CASSQSSGTHNAEAFF.

The chain carries TRBV6-6 and TRBJ2-1; tentative D call: TRBD1 (5 bases). From germline, CDR1 is MNHNY and CDR2 SVGAGI (reference sequence). Trimming cost V 8 bases and J 4 bases, with 15 bases left between them. The CDR3 is made up of 14 amino acids. This chain's CDR3 is CASRLGDGYNEQFF. The CDR3 coding sequence is TGTGCCAGCCGTTTAGGGGATGGATACAATGAGCAGTTCTTC.